Below are 20 T cell receptor beta chains sequenced from a single sample in a study of T cell responses to AZD1222 COVID-19 vaccine. This table comes from immunoSEQ multiplex PCR, and its TCRdb copy is limited to in-frame clones, with some not included. The data show some 150,000 clones, 82% seen once. Here the sequenced sample was peripheral blood, taken on day 0 of MenACWY control vaccination. The receptors stem from an adult in good health.

The chain employs TRBV4-2 and TRBJ2-2, with no clear D. V was pared by 1 base and J by 2 bases, with 5 bases between. In germline, CDR1 is LGHNA, CDR2 YNFKEQ. The CDR3 extends over 14 amino acids. This chain's CDR3 is CASSQASNTGELFF. As DNA, the CDR3 is TGTGCCAGCAGCCAAGCCAGCAACACCGGGGAGCTGTTTTTT.

This chain connects TRBV7-9 to TRBJ1-6; maybe TRBD1 (6 bases). V was shortened by 5 bases and J by 14 bases, with 19 bases between the two germline ends. The CDR3 runs 14 residues. CDR1 SEHNR and CDR2 FQNEAQ come from the germline V gene (reference sequence). CDR3 bases: TGTGCCAGCAGCCCAAAGGACAGTCAGGTTTCCCTCCACTTT. Translating gives CASSPKDSQVSLHF.

The V gene is TRBV25-1, the J gene TRBJ2-1; 10 nucleotides line up with TRBD1. Trimming removed 6 bases from V and 0 bases from J; junction bases left unmatched: 2. Germline CDR1 and CDR2: MGHDK and SYGVNS. This CDR3 has 15 residues. The CDR3, as DNA: TGTGCCAGCAGCTGGGACAGGGGCTCCTACAATGAGCAGTTCTTC. It codes for CASSWDRGSYNEQFF.

This chain links TRBV18 with TRBJ1-4; D might be TRBD1 (6 bases). Germline CDR1 KGHSH, CDR2 LQKENI. V lost 8 bases to trimming and J lost 8 bases, with 21 bases between them. This CDR3 contains 15 residues. CDR3 residues: CASAPGTGQREKLFF. The CDR3 bases are TGTGCCAGCGCCCCGGGAACAGGGCAACGGGAAAAACTGTTTTTT.

There are a few counts of this clone. CDR3 nucleotides: TGTGCCAGCTCACCACCCTTAGCGGGGGGGCCCGCAGATACGCAGTATTTT. As protein: CASSPPLAGGPADTQYF. The chain uses TRBV18 and TRBJ2-3, with 11 bases that match TRBD2. Germline CDR1 and CDR2: KGHSH and LQKENI. The CDR3 consists of 17 residues. J was trimmed by 4 bases and V by 0 bases; bases with no gene match: 6.

In this sample, this clone turned up a few times. Other DNA sequences from this sample encode an identical CDR3 as well. This chain uses TRBV5-1 with TRBJ2-2; 9 bases are shared with TRBD1. CDR3 size: 15 residues. Germline-derived CDR1 and CDR2 are SGHRS and YFSETQ. V shed 4 bases and J 5 bases; nucleotides not matched to a gene: 6. CDR3 amino acids: CASSETGGRTGELFF. In nucleotides, the CDR3 is TGCGCCAGCAGCGAGACAGGGGGTCGGACCGGGGAGCTGTTTTTT.

The genes are TRBV3-1 (or the pseudogene TRBV3-2) and TRBJ1-1, with D perhaps matching TRBD1 (6 bases). Germline assignment: CDR1 LGHDT and CDR2 YNNKEL (reference sequence). The length of the CDR3 is 15 residues. V dropped 3 bases and J dropped 4 bases, with 15 bases sitting between them. CDR3 amino acids: CASSQMGGAGTEAFF. The CDR3 DNA reads as TGTGCCAGCAGCCAGATGGGGGGGGCAGGCACTGAAGCTTTCTTT.

The rearrangement joins TRBV2 to TRBJ1-3, with D possibly TRBD1 on 6 matching bases. The CDR3 has 14 residues. V gave up 6 bases and J gave up 8 bases, with 17 bases separating them. Germline CDR1 and CDR2: SNHLY and FYNNEI. Here the CDR3 DNA reads TGTGCCAGCAGCCAGCGGGGGGCTGGCGACACCATATATTTT. The encoded protein is CASSQRGAGDTIYF.

The chain employs TRBV20-1 and TRBJ1-2; no clear D gene. The V and J ends lost 2 bases and 3 bases respectively, with 4 bases between them. Germline CDR1 is DFQATT and CDR2 is SNEGSKA (reference sequence). The CDR3 loop spans 11 amino acids. The CDR3 DNA sequence: TGCAGTGCTAGAAACGACTATGGCTACACCTTC. Translated, it gives CSARNDYGYTF.

The CDR3 DNA reads as TGTGCCAGCAGTTTATCTCCGACAGTTATGAACACTGAAGCTTTCTTT. It translates to CASSLSPTVMNTEAFF. V and J are TRBV27 and TRBJ1-1; D might be TRBD1 (5 bases). CDR3 size: 16 residues. CDR1 and CDR2 from the germline V gene are MNHEY and SMNVEV (reference sequence). The germline V and J ends were trimmed by 0 bases and 0 bases, with 11 bases remaining between them.

The chain joins TRBV9 to TRBJ2-3, with D perhaps TRBD2 (6 bases). The germline CDR1 and CDR2 sequences are SGDLS and YYNGEE. The CDR3 consists of 15 residues. V lost 4 bases and J lost 0, with 12 bases in between. The CDR3 DNA reads TGTGCCAGCAGCTATCGGGGGACTAGCACAGATACGCAGTATTTT. This codes for CASSYRGTSTDTQYF.

This chain connects TRBV3-1 (or the pseudogene TRBV3-2) to TRBJ1-1; no reliable D call. Germline values: CDR1 LGHDT, CDR2 YNNKEL (reference sequence). CDR3 length: 12 residues. Trimming removed 6 bases from V and 0 bases from J, with 5 bases in between. The CDR3 DNA reads as TGTGCCAGCAGTCTCCTGAACACTGAAGCTTTCTTT. The encoded protein is CASSLLNTEAFF.

V is TRBV7-3 and J is TRBJ1-1; D is ambiguous. Trimming removed 6 bases from V and 5 bases from J, with 13 bases in between. The CDR3 is 13 amino acids. The germline V gene encodes CDR1 SGHTA and CDR2 FQGTGA. The CDR3 spells CASSFTQETEAFF. As DNA, the CDR3 is TGTGCCAGCAGTTTTACCCAGGAGACTGAAGCTTTCTTT.

The chain uses TRBV2 and TRBJ1-5; D is ambiguous. V lost 4 bases and J 0 bases, leaving 10 bases between the germline ends. Germline V CDR1 and CDR2: SNHLY, FYNNEI. This CDR3 spans 15 amino acids. The CDR3 loop reads CASSGSSFSNQPQHF. CDR3 in DNA: TGTGCCAGCAGTGGCTCCTCCTTTAGCAATCAGCCCCAGCATTTT.

The rearrangement joins TRBV3-1 (or the pseudogene TRBV3-2) to TRBJ1-1; no definite D call. Trimming left V 6 bases short and J 0 bases short, with 11 bases between. The CDR3 length is 14 residues. The germline V gene encodes CDR1 LGHDT and CDR2 YNNKEL (reference sequence). The CDR3 sequence is CASRRRELNTEAFF. Written as DNA, the CDR3 is TGTGCCAGCAGACGTAGGGAGCTGAACACTGAAGCTTTCTTT.

The chain is built from TRBV2 and TRBJ2-7; D may correspond to TRBD1 or TRBD2 (5 bases each). Germline values: CDR1 SNHLY, CDR2 FYNNEI. V gave up 3 bases and J gave up 2 bases, with 8 bases separating them. This CDR3 contains 13 residues. The CDR3 sequence: CASSEGVTYEQYV. The CDR3 DNA is TGTGCCAGCAGTGAGGGGGTAACCTACGAGCAGTACGTC.

The gene calls are TRBV7-9 and TRBJ1-2, with 7 bases identical to TRBD1. Looked up from germline, CDR1 is SEHNR and CDR2 is FQNEAQ (reference sequence). The CDR3 length is 15 residues. J gave up 7 bases and V 5 bases, and 13 bases lay outside the gene matches. CDR3 coding DNA: TGTGCCAGCAGCGCATACAGGGGAGGGAAAGGTGGCTACACCTTC. Translation: CASSAYRGGKGGYTF. The full variable domain, its missing parts supplied by reference TRBV7-9 and TRBJ1-2, is DTGVSQNPRHKITKRGQNVTFRCDPISEHNRLYWYRQTLGQGPEFLTYFQNEAQLEKSRLLSDRFSAERPKGSFSTLEIQRTEQGDSAMYLCASSAYRGGKGGYTFGSGTRLTVV.

This clone was observed a few times. V is TRBV11-1 and J is TRBJ1-2, with D uncertain. Trimming stripped 1 base from V and 6 bases from J, with 9 bases between. CDR3 length: 13 residues. Germline CDR1 and CDR2: SGHAT and FQDESV (reference sequence). CDR3: CASSLGQLDGYTF. CDR3 nucleotides: TGTGCCAGCAGCTTAGGGCAGTTGGATGGCTACACCTTC.

The rearrangement uses TRBV4-1 and TRBJ2-7, with 10 bases that match TRBD2. V gave up 1 base and J gave up 4 bases; unmatched junction bases: 1. From germline, CDR1 is MGHRA and CDR2 YSYEKL. The CDR3 is made up of 14 amino acids. The CDR3 DNA follows: TGCGCCAGCAGCCAAGGTAGCGGGGGGTACGAGCAGTACTTC. Its translation is CASSQGSGGYEQYF.

The sample holds a few counts of this clone. The chain uses TRBV3-1 (or the pseudogene TRBV3-2) and TRBJ2-7; D perhaps matches TRBD1 (6 bases). The V end lost 5 bases, the J end lost 3 bases, and 11 bases lay between the germline ends. The CDR3 loop spans 13 amino acids. Germline CDR1 LGHDT, CDR2 YNNKEL (reference sequence). The CDR3 nucleotides are TGTGCCAGCAGCACGCTGACAGGCTACGAGCAGTACTTC. Its translation is CASSTLTGYEQYF.